This is a list of T cell receptor beta chains from one sample in a study of shared clonotypes between healthy human individuals. Assay used: immunoSEQ multiplex PCR; TCRdb lists only in-frame clones, some missing. The table shows hundreds of thousands of clones, with about 96% occurring only once. Sequencing was done on a sample of naive CD4+ T cells sorted from blood. The source is a woman aged 25-40 years in good health. Both conserved end residues are part of each CDR3.

len: 15
v_gene: TRBV5-1
j_gene: TRBJ2-1
CDR3aa: CASNGIAGFYNEQFF

len: 21
v_gene: TRBV10-1
j_gene: TRBJ2-1
CDR3aa: CASSESRGQGISRDSYNEQFF

len: 14
v_gene: TRBV14
j_gene: TRBJ2-7
CDR3aa: CASRQDRHSYEQYF

len: 15
v_gene: TRBV29-1
j_gene: TRBJ1-4
CDR3aa: CSAREGTATNEKLFF

len: 14
v_gene: TRBV6-6
j_gene: TRBJ1-1
CDR3aa: CASSPTNVNTEAFF

len: 17
v_gene: TRBV28
j_gene: TRBJ2-7
CDR3aa: CASSLLVETELAYEQYF

len: 13
v_gene: TRBV5-1
j_gene: TRBJ1-3
CDR3aa: CASSTGQGNTIYF

len: 16
v_gene: TRBV28
j_gene: TRBJ1-2
CDR3aa: CASSLTGTGALGGYTF

len: 16
v_gene: TRBV15
j_gene: TRBJ2-3
CDR3aa: CATSDIASPSTDTQYF

len: 14
v_gene: TRBV19
j_gene: TRBJ2-7
CDR3aa: CASSPRTPGDEQYF

len: 14
v_gene: TRBV28
j_gene: TRBJ2-7
CDR3aa: CASSSRTSDYEQYF

len: 16
v_gene: TRBV6-5
j_gene: TRBJ2-2
CDR3aa: CASSYSEGVGTGELFF

len: 14
v_gene: TRBV5-4
j_gene: TRBJ1-2
CDR3aa: CASSLGTAQNGYTF

len: 15
v_gene: TRBV5-5
j_gene: TRBJ2-7
CDR3aa: CASSLRLALFNEQYF

len: 16
v_gene: TRBV9
j_gene: TRBJ2-6
CDR3aa: CASSLIRGSGANVLTF

len: 14
v_gene: TRBV19
j_gene: TRBJ1-5
CDR3aa: CASSFTGGGQPQHF

len: 16
v_gene: TRBV5-1
j_gene: TRBJ2-3
CDR3aa: CASSLVAAPSTDTQYF

len: 14
v_gene: TRBV7-9
j_gene: TRBJ1-4
CDR3aa: CASSLGVTNEKLFF

len: 15
v_gene: TRBV19
j_gene: TRBJ2-2
CDR3aa: CASSSRDRATGELFF

len: 16
v_gene: TRBV5-1
j_gene: TRBJ1-1
CDR3aa: CASGEGGTRRNTEAFF

len: 14
v_gene: TRBV21-1
j_gene: TRBJ1-5
CDR3aa: CASSKRRTDQPQHF

len: 13
v_gene: TRBV5-4
j_gene: TRBJ2-5
CDR3aa: CASSLRTEETQYF

len: 14
v_gene: TRBV6-5
j_gene: TRBJ2-1
CDR3aa: CASQAGPSYNEQFF

len: 15
v_gene: TRBV6-5
j_gene: TRBJ1-3
CDR3aa: CASRDRGRVGNTIYF

len: 14
v_gene: TRBV7-6
j_gene: TRBJ1-5
CDR3aa: CASSSDGRNQPQHF

len: 15
v_gene: TRBV5-1
j_gene: TRBJ2-1
CDR3aa: CASSQTSGRGYEQFF

len: 15
v_gene: TRBV7-9
j_gene: TRBJ2-7
CDR3aa: CASSLAGTGTYEQYF

len: 14
v_gene: TRBV28
j_gene: TRBJ2-7
CDR3aa: CASDYRTAPGEQYF

len: 15
v_gene: TRBV5-4
j_gene: TRBJ2-7
CDR3aa: CASSGWGGGTREQYF

len: 15
v_gene: TRBV2
j_gene: TRBJ2-3
CDR3aa: CASKTQGGGWDTQYF

len: 13
v_gene: TRBV7-2
j_gene: TRBJ2-7
CDR3aa: CASSPVANYEQYF

len: 17
v_gene: TRBV27
j_gene: TRBJ2-4
CDR3aa: CASSFGGADVAKNIQYF

len: 15
v_gene: TRBV30
j_gene: TRBJ2-6
CDR3aa: CAWSPGGAGANVLTF

len: 15
v_gene: TRBV28
j_gene: TRBJ2-1
CDR3aa: CASSQQTGFGIEQFF

len: 13
v_gene: TRBV28
j_gene: TRBJ2-3
CDR3aa: CASSRGGTDTQYF

len: 15
v_gene: TRBV27
j_gene: TRBJ2-4
CDR3aa: CASSLPFVAKNIQYF